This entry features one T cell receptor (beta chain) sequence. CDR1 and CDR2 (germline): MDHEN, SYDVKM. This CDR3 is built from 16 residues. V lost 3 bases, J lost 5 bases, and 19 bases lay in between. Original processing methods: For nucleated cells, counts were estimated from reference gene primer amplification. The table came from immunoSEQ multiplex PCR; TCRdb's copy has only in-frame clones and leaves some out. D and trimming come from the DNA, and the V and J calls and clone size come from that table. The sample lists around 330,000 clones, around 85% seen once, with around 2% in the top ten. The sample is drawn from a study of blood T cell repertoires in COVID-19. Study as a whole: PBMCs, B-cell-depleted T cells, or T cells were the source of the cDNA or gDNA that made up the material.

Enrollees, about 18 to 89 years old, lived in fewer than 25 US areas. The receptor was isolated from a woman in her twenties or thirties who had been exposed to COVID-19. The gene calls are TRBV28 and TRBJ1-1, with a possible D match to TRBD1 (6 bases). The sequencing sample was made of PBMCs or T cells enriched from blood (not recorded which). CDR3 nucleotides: TGTGCCAGCAGTTTTGGTTATAGCGGGGGCAAGACTGAAGCTTTCTTT. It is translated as CASSFGYSGGKTEAFF.